The 20 T cell receptor beta chains reported below all come from one sample, sequenced in a study of CXCR3-negative and CXCR3-positive naive CD8 T cells. Preparation of TRB cDNA libraries relied on 5' RACE carrying UMI labels. TCRdb re-called the 5' RACE reads and gives one entry per CDR3 protein, without DNA. Its table records over 70,000 distinct CDR3 sequences. The sequencing input was naive CXCR3- CD8+ T cells from blood. Subset defined: CD45RO-CCR7+CD27+CD95- naive CD8+ T cells lacking CXCR3 (TNR3-). The source is a human donor in good health. Some clones in this sample may be carry-over from other donors' samples.

The chain uses TRBV29-1 and TRBJ2-1; TCRdb selects TRBD1, and the lack of DNA leaves this call unchecked. The germline CDR1 and CDR2 sequences are SQVTM and ANQGSEA. The length of the CDR3 is 14 residues. CDR3 protein: CSVLSPSSYNEQFF.

The V call is TRBV29-1, the J call TRBJ1-2. Germline loops: CDR1 SQVTM, CDR2 ANQGSEA. This CDR3 is 14 amino acids long. The CDR3: CSVEDLGENYGYTF.

This chain uses TRBV29-1 with TRBJ2-7; absent DNA, TCRdb's TRBD2 call cannot be checked. The CDR3 runs to 13 residues. Looked up from germline, CDR1 is SQVTM and CDR2 is ANQGSEA. The CDR3 reads CSVEASGSYEQYF.

The chain's CDR3 is CDTHGGGDQPQHF. The V gene is TRBV27, the J gene TRBJ1-5; there is no DNA to check the TCRdb D call of TRBD1. The CDR3 is made up of 13 amino acids. Germline CDR1 and CDR2: MNHEY and SMNVEV (reference sequence).

V gene TRBV27 combines with J gene TRBJ2-1; without DNA, the TCRdb call of TRBD2 cannot be checked. From germline, CDR1 is MNHEY and CDR2 SMNVEV (reference sequence). This CDR3 has 15 amino acids. This chain's CDR3 is CASSLLGLDGNEQFF.

The chain links TRBV5-6 to TRBJ2-1. CDR3 length equals 11 residues. Germline lookup yields CDR1 SGHDT and CDR2 YYEEEE. CDR3 residues: CASSWGYEQFF.

This chain links TRBV7-9 with TRBJ2-3; TCRdb calls TRBD1, which cannot be checked without DNA. The CDR3 loop spans 13 amino acids. Germline loops: CDR1 SEHNR, CDR2 FQNEAQ (reference sequence). CDR3 sequence: CASSDRGPDTQYF.

The genes are TRBV7-9 and TRBJ1-2; TCRdb's assignment of TRBD1 cannot be checked, as there is no DNA. Looked up from germline, CDR1 is SEHNR and CDR2 is FQNEAQ (reference sequence). This CDR3 has 18 amino acids. CDR3 sequence reads: CASSAANRDRGPRYGYTF. Full variable domain (missing parts from reference TRBV7-9 and TRBJ1-2): DTGVSQNPRHKITKRGQNVTFRCDPISEHNRLYWYRQTLGQGPEFLTYFQNEAQLEKSRLLSDRFSAERPKGSFSTLEIQRTEQGDSAMYLCASSAANRDRGPRYGYTFGSGTRLTVV.

The chain carries TRBV5-1 and TRBJ2-5; TCRdb names TRBD2, which stays unverified in the absence of DNA. Germline V gene sequence: CDR1 SGHRS, CDR2 YFSETQ. This CDR3 spans 15 amino acids. The CDR3 spells CASSLTGGDQETQYF.

V is TRBV7-9 and J is TRBJ1-2; checking the TCRdb D call of TRBD1 is not possible without DNA. CDR3 length: 15 amino acids. The V gene's germline CDR1 is SEHNR and CDR2 FQNEAQ (reference sequence). CDR3 loop: CASRPGQLARYGYTF.

V and J are TRBV19 and TRBJ2-1; with no DNA, the TCRdb D assignment of TRBD1 cannot be verified. This CDR3 has 13 residues. CDR1 and CDR2 (germline): LNHDA, SQIVND (reference sequence). The CDR3 is CASRTGQYNEQFF.

J is TRBJ2-1 and V is TRBV10-3; TCRdb reports TRBD1, a call that lacks DNA to check it against. The length of the CDR3 is 17 residues. Germline V gives CDR1 ENHRY, CDR2 SYGVKD. CDR3 loop: CAISEAGTGGIYNEQFF.

The chain carries TRBV4-2 and TRBJ2-2; lacking DNA, the TRBD2 call made by TCRdb goes unchecked. This CDR3 region has 17 residues. Germline lookup yields CDR1 LGHNA and CDR2 YNFKEQ. The chain's CDR3 is CASSQDGGTTNTGELFF.

This chain uses TRBV12-3 or TRBV12-4 with TRBJ2-5. The CDR3 is 13 residues long. The CDR3 sequence is CASSFTVGETQYF.

The CDR3 protein is CASSYYFAGNNEQFF. This rearrangement joins TRBV6-2 or TRBV6-3 to TRBJ2-1. Germline assignment: CDR1 MNHEY and CDR2 SVGEGT. The CDR3 covers 15 residues.

The CDR3 spells CASSLVGLDEQYF. The chain carries TRBV5-1 and TRBJ2-7. CDR1 is SGHRS, CDR2 YFSETQ, per germline. The CDR3 sequence is 13 residues long. The complete variable domain, with remaining parts taken from reference TRBV5-1 and TRBJ2-7, reads KAGVTQTPRYLIKTRGQQVTLSCSPISGHRSVSWYQQTPGQGLQFLFEYFSETQRNKGNFPGRFSGRQFSNSRSEMNVSTLELGDSALYLCASSLVGLDEQYFGPGTRLTVT.

The rearrangement uses TRBV5-1 and TRBJ2-2. Germline V gives CDR1 SGHRS, CDR2 YFSETQ. The CDR3 extends over 11 amino acids. CDR3 in amino acids: CASSQGGELFF.

The CDR3 spells CSVLREGGEQYF. The gene calls are TRBV29-1 and TRBJ2-7; the D call of TRBD2 rests on TCRdb alone, since no DNA is present to check it. Germline assignment: CDR1 SQVTM and CDR2 ANQGSEA. CDR3 length: 12 residues.

The chain carries TRBV6-1 and TRBJ2-2. CDR1 and CDR2 (germline): MNHNS, SASEGT. This CDR3 is built from 17 residues. CDR3 loop: CASSEAKGYTNTGELFF.

The chain combines TRBV3-1 with TRBJ1-2. The germline V gene has CDR1 LGHDT and CDR2 YNNKEL (reference sequence). The CDR3 spans 17 residues. The CDR3 reads CASSQHPGEGNRYGYTF.